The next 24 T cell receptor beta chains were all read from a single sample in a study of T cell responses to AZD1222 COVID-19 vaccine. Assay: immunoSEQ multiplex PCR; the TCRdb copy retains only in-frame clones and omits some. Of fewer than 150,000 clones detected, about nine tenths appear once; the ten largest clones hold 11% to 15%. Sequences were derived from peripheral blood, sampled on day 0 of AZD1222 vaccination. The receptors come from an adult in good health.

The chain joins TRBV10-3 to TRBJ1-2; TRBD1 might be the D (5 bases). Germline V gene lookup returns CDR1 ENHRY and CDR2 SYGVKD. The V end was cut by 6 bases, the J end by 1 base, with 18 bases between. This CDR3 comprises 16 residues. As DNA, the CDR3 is TGTGCCATCAGAAATACCGACAGCGGGGTTAACTATGGCTACACCTTC. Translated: CAIRNTDSGVNYGYTF.

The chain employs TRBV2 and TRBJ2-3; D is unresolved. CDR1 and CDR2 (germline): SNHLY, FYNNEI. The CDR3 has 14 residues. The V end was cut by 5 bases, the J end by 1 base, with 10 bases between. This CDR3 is CASSQVRGTDTQYF. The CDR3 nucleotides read TGTGCCAGCAGTCAAGTCCGGGGCACAGATACGCAGTATTTT.

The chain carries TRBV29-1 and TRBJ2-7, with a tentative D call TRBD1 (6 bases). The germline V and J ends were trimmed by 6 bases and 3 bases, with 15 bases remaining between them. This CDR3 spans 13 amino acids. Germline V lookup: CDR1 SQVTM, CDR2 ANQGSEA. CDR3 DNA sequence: TGCAGCGTCGCCCGGACAGACCGCTACGAGCAGTACTTC. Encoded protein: CSVARTDRYEQYF.

The CDR3 DNA reads as TGTGCCACCTGGGACAGGGCTACCACTGAAGCTTTCTTT. Amino acids: CATWDRATTEAFF. V gene TRBV25-1 combines with J gene TRBJ1-1; 9 bases agree with TRBD1. The CDR3 length is 13 residues. Germline CDR1 MGHDK, CDR2 SYGVNS. V dropped 10 bases and J dropped 4; count of bases not matched to a gene: 7.

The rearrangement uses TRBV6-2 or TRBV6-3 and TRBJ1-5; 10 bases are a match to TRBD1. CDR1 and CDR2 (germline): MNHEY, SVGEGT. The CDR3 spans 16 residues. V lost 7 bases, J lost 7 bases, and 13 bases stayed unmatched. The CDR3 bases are TGTGCCAGCACCCCCTTTCGGGACAGGGGTAGACAGCCCCAGCATTTT. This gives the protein CASTPFRDRGRQPQHF.

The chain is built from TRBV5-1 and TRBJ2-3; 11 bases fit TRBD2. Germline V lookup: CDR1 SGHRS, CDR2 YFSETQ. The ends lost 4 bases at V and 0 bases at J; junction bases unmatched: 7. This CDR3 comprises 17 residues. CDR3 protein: CASSTTLAGDSTDTQYF. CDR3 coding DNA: TGCGCCAGCAGCACGACACTAGCGGGGGATAGCACAGATACGCAGTATTTT.

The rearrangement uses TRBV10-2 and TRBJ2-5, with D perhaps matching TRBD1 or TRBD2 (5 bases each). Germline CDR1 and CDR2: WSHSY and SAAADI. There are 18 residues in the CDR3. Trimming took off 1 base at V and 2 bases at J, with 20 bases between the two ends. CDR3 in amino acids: CASSEFARGILSQETQYF. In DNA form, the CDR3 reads TGCGCCAGCAGTGAGTTCGCCCGGGGCATACTCTCTCAAGAGACCCAGTACTTC.

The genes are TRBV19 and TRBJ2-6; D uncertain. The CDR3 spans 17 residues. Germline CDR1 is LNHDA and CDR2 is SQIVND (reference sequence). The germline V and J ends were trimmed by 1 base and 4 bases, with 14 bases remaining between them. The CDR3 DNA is TGTGCCAGTAGTATAGGTTCGGAAGGCGCCGGGGCCAACGTCCTGACTTTC. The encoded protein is CASSIGSEGAGANVLTF. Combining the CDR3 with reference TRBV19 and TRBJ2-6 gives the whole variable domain DGGITQSPKYLFRKEGQNVTLSCEQNLNHDAMYWYRQDPGQGLRLIYYSQIVNDFQKGDIAEGYSVSREKKESFPLTVTSAQKNPTAFYLCASSIGSEGAGANVLTFGAGSRLTVL.

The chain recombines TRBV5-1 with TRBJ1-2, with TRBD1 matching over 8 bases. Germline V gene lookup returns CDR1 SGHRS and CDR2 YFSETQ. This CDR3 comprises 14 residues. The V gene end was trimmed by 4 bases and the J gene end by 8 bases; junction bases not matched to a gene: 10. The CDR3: CASSRQGLIGGYTF. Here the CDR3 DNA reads TGCGCCAGCAGCAGACAGGGGTTGATTGGGGGCTACACCTTC.

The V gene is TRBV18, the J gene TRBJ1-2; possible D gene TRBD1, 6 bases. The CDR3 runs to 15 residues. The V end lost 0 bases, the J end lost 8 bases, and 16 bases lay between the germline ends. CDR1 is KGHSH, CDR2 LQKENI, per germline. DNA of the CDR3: TGTGCCAGCTCACCACCGGAATCGGGGGCGGTAGGCTACACCTTC. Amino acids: CASSPPESGAVGYTF.

CDR3 nucleotides: TGTGCCAGCAGCGTAGGAGTGCAGGGTAATTCACCCCTCCACTTT. Residues: CASSVGVQGNSPLHF. The rearrangement uses TRBV9 and TRBJ1-6; D may be TRBD1 (5 bases). The V and J ends lost 0 bases and 6 bases respectively, with 10 bases between them. Germline assignment: CDR1 SGDLS and CDR2 YYNGEE. The CDR3 totals 15 residues.

This CDR3 reads CAWSVNHQPQHF. The CDR3 nucleotides are TGTGCCTGGAGTGTAAACCATCAGCCCCAGCATTTT. V and J are TRBV30 and TRBJ1-5; D remains ambiguous. The V gene lost 0 bases and the J gene lost 5 bases, with 5 bases spanning the gap. From germline, CDR1 is GTSNPN and CDR2 SVGIG (reference sequence). CDR3 size: 12 residues.

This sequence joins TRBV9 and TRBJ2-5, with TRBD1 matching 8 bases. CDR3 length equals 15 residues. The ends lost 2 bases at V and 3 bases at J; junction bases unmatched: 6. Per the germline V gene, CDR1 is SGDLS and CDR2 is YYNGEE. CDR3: CASSVRGLREETQYF. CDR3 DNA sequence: TGTGCCAGCAGCGTCAGGGGGCTTAGAGAAGAGACCCAGTACTTC.

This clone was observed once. CDR3 sequence reads: CASSQVISGGARETQYF. The CDR3 DNA reads TGTGCCAGCAGCCAAGTGATTAGCGGGGGGGCCAGGGAGACCCAGTACTTC. The V call is TRBV3-1 (or the pseudogene TRBV3-2), the J call TRBJ2-5, with 11 bases identical to TRBD2. Germline CDR1 and CDR2: LGHDT and YNNKEL (reference sequence). V was pared by 1 base and J by 5 bases, with 9 bases of the junction left unmatched. This CDR3 comprises 17 residues.

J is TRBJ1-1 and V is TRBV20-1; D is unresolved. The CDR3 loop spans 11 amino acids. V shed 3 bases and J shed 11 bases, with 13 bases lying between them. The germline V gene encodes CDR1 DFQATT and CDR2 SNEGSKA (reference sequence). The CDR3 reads CSARGRPKAFF. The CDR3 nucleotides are TGCAGTGCTAGGGGAAGGCCAAAGGCTTTCTTT.

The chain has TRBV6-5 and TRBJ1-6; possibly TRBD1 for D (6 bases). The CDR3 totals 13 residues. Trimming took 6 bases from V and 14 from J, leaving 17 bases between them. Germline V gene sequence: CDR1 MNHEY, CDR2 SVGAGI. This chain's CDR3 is CASRDSSAFTLHF. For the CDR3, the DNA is TGTGCCAGCAGGGACAGCTCGGCATTCACCCTCCACTTT.

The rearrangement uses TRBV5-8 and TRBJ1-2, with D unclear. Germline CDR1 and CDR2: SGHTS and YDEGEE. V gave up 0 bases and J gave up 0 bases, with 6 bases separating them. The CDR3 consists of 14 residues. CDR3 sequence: CASSLGQPNYGYTF. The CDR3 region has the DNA TGTGCCAGCAGCTTGGGGCAGCCTAACTATGGCTACACCTTC.

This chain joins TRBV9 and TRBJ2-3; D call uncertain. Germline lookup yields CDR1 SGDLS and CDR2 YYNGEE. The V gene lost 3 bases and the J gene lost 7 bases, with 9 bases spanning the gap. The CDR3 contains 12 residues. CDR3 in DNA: TGTGCCAGCAGCGGGCCAAGAAATACGCAGTATTTT. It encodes CASSGPRNTQYF.

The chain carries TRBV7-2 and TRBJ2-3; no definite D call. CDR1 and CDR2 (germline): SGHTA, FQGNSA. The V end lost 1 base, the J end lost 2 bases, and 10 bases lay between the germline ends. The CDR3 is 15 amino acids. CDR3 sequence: CASSLEFALTDTQYF. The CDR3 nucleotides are TGTGCCAGCAGCTTAGAATTCGCGCTCACAGATACGCAGTATTTT.

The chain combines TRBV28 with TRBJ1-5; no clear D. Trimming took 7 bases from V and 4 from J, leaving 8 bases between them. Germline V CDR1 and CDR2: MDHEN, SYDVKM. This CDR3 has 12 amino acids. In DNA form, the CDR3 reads TGTGCCAGCATAGGACGGAATCAGCCCCAGCATTTT. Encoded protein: CASIGRNQPQHF. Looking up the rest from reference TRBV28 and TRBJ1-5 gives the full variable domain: DVKVTQSSRYLVKRTGEKVFLECVQDMDHENMFWYRQDPGLGLRLIYFSYDVKMKEKGDIPEGYSVSREKKERFSLILESASTNQTSMYLCASIGRNQPQHFGDGTRLSIL.

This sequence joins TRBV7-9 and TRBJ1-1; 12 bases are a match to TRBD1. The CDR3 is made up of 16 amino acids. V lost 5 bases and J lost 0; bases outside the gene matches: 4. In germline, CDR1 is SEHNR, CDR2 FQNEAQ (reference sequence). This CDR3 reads CASSPGTGGLNTEAFF. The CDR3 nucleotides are TGTGCCAGCAGCCCCGGGACAGGGGGCTTGAACACTGAAGCTTTCTTT.

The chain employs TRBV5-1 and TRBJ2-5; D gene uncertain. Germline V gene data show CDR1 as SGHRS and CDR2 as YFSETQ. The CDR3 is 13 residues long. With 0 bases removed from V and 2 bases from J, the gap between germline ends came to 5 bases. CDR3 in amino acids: CASSLGQQETQYF. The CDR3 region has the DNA TGCGCCAGCAGCTTGGGGCAGCAAGAGACCCAGTACTTC.

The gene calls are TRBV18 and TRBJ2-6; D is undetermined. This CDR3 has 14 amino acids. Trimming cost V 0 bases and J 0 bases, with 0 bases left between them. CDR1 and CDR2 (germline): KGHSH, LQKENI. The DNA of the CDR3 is TGTGCCAGCTCACCACCCTCTGGGGCCAACGTCCTGACTTTC. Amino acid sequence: CASSPPSGANVLTF.

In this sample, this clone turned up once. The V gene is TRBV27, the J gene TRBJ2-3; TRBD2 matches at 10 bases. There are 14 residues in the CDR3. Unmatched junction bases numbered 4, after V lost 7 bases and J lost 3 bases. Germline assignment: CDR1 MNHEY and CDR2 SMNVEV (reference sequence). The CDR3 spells CASKRGGLTDTQYF. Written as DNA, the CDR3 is TGTGCCAGCAAGCGGGGGGGCCTGACAGATACGCAGTATTTT.